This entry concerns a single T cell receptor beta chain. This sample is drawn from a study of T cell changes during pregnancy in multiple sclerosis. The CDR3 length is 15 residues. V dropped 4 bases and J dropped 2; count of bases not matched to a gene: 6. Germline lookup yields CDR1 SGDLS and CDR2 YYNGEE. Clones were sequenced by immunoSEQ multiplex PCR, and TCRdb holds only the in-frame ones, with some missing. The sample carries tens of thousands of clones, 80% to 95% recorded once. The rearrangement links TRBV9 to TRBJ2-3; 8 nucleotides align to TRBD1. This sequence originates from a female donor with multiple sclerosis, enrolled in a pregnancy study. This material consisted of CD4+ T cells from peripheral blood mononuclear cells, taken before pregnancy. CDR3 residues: CASSPGTGHTDTQYF. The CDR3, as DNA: TGTGCCAGCAGCCCCGGGACAGGACACACAGATACGCAGTATTTT. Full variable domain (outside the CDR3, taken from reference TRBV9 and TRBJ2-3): DSGVTQTPKHLITATGQRVTLRCSPRSGDLSVYWYQQSLDQGLQFLIQYYNGEERAKGNILERFSAQQFPDLHSELNLSSLELGDSALYFCASSPGTGHTDTQYFGPGTRLTVL.